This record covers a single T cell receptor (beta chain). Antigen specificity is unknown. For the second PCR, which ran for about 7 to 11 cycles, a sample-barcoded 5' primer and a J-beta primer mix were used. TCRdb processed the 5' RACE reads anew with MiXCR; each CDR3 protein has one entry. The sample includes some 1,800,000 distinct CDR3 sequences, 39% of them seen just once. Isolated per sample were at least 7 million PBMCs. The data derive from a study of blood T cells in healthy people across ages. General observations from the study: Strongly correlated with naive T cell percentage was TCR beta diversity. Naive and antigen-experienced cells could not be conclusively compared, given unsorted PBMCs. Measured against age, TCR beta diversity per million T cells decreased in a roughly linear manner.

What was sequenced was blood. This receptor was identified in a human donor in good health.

This chain's CDR3 is CASSALKGYEQFF. The DNA of the CDR3 is TGTGCCAGCAGCGCTCTAAAGGGGTATGAGCAGTTCTTC. V and J are TRBV7-9 and TRBJ2-1, with D tentatively TRBD1 (5 bases). The germline CDR1 and CDR2 sequences are SEHNR and FQNEAQ (reference sequence). Deletions cut 5 bases from V and 8 bases from J, with 13 bases between. The CDR3 runs 13 residues.